The rows below give T cell receptor beta chains drawn from one sample of a study of cytomegalovirus exposure and HLA in healthy donors. The repertoire was sequenced with immunoSEQ multiplex PCR; TCRdb's copy has only in-frame clones and lacks some. Here the sample spans more than 80,000 clones, around 75% being singletons. Sequencing used PBMCs. The receptors were sampled from a male donor in good health and CMV-seropositive. The CDR3 runs from the conserved cysteine through the conserved F or W. A D gene is named only where the DNA matches it firmly. Rows may omit the clone size; those that give it use once, few, many or a size class.

V,size,D,J,DNA,CDR3
TRBV5-1,-,TRBD1,TRBJ1-4,TGCGCCAGCAGCTTGGATCCGACAGGGGTTGGCGGGGACGAAAAACTGTTTTTT,CASSLDPTGVGGDEKLFF
TRBV30,-,-,TRBJ1-1,TGTGCCTGGATTAAACAGGGCCGGAACACTGAAGCTTTCTTT,CAWIKQGRNTEAFF
TRBV2,-,-,TRBJ1-1,TGTGCCAGCAGTTTCCATCCTGAAGCTTTCTTT,CASSFHPEAFF
TRBV7-8,-,-,TRBJ1-1,TGTGCCAGCATCCCCGACAGAGAAAACACTGAAGCTTTCTTT,CASIPDRENTEAFF
TRBV14,-,-,TRBJ1-3,TGTGCCAGCAGCCAACTTCCTGTCTCTGGAAACACCATATATTTT,CASSQLPVSGNTIYF
TRBV2,-,TRBD2,TRBJ2-1,TGTGCCAGCAGTGCCGGACTAGCGGGAGAGGGTGAGCAGTTCTTC,CASSAGLAGEGEQFF
TRBV28,-,TRBD1,TRBJ1-5,TGTGCCAGCAGTTCACAGGGGGCGAAACAGCCCCAGCATTTT,CASSSQGAKQPQHF
TRBV4-2,-,TRBD1,TRBJ1-1,TGTGCCAGCAGCCTCAACCCAGGGGGCACTGAAGCTTTCTTT,CASSLNPGGTEAFF
TRBV19,-,-,TRBJ2-2,TGTGCCAGTAGTGGCCACAGACCACGTACCGGGGAGCTGTTTTTT,CASSGHRPRTGELFF
TRBV4-3,-,-,TRBJ2-6,TGCGCCAGCAGCCCCGTTAATTCTGGGGCCAACGTCCTGACTTTC,CASSPVNSGANVLTF
TRBV28,-,TRBD1,TRBJ1-1,TGTGCCAGTAGACAGGGCTCTGAAGCTTTCTTT,CASRQGSEAFF
TRBV28,-,TRBD1,TRBJ1-3,TGTGCCAGCAGTTTAACAGGGGCCGTTCGAAACACCATATATTTT,CASSLTGAVRNTIYF
TRBV5-6,-,TRBD2,TRBJ2-3,TGTGCCAGCAGCTTGGCTAGCGGGGGCTCGTATACGCAGTATTTT,CASSLASGGSYTQYF
TRBV29-1,once,TRBD1,TRBJ2-2,TGCAGCGGGAAGGGACAGGGGGCGACCGGGGAGCTGTTTTTT,CSGKGQGATGELFF
TRBV5-8,-,TRBD1,TRBJ2-1,TGTGCCAGCAGCTTGTTGGGACAGAGGGAGAATGAGCAGTTCTTC,CASSLLGQRENEQFF
TRBV7-6,few,-,TRBJ1-5,TGTGCCAGCAGCCCTCAACAGGGCTACTTTGGCAATCAGCCCCAGCATTTT,CASSPQQGYFGNQPQHF
TRBV4-3,-,-,TRBJ2-7,TGCGCCAGCAGCCAAGAGAGGGCAGTAAGCTCCTACGAGCAGTACTTC,CASSQERAVSSYEQYF
TRBV5-4,-,TRBD2,TRBJ2-1,TGTGCCAGCAGCGCCGTTGGGGAGGGCTCCTACAATGAGCAGTTCTTC,CASSAVGEGSYNEQFF
TRBV7-3,-,TRBD2,TRBJ2-1,TGTGCCAGCAGCCCCCAACGGGGCGGGAGATTCGATGAGCAGTTCTTC,CASSPQRGGRFDEQFF
TRBV7-9,-,-,TRBJ1-2,TGTGCCAGCAGCCGAACAGGGACAAAGTATGGCTACACCTTC,CASSRTGTKYGYTF
TRBV7-6,few,TRBD2,TRBJ2-1,TGTGCCAGCAGCCTCTTAGCGGGAGATAATGAGCAGTTCTTC,CASSLLAGDNEQFF
TRBV7-2,-,TRBD1,TRBJ2-7,TGTGCCAGCAGCTTACAGAACGGGGACAGGCGCGTCTTC,CASSLQNGDRRVF
TRBV4-1,-,TRBD2,TRBJ2-7,TGCGCCAGCAGCCAAGAAGTTAGAGCGGGAGGGGCTCTTGAGCAGTACTTC,CASSQEVRAGGALEQYF
TRBV7-8,-,-,TRBJ1-5,TGTGCCAGCAGCCCATACGGGAAAACAGATCAGCCCCAGCATTTT,CASSPYGKTDQPQHF
TRBV27,-,TRBD2,TRBJ2-3,TGTGCCAGCAGCCCGGGACTAGCGGAGAGCACAGATACGCAGTATTTT,CASSPGLAESTDTQYF
TRBV4-3,-,TRBD2,TRBJ2-3,TGCGCCAGCAGCCAAGATCGGGAGGTCTTTGGTACAGATACGCAGTATTTT,CASSQDREVFGTDTQYF
TRBV7-2,-,-,TRBJ2-3,TGTGCCAGCAGCGCAAGTACTTCTGATACGCAGTATTTT,CASSASTSDTQYF
TRBV6-5,-,-,TRBJ1-1,TGTGCCAGCAGACGGACAGTATCTGAAGCTTTCTTT,CASRRTVSEAFF
TRBV6-1,few,-,TRBJ2-1,TGTGCCAGCAGAGACTTTACAGGGACCTATGAGCAGTTCTTC,CASRDFTGTYEQFF
TRBV28,-,TRBD1,TRBJ2-5,TGTGCCAGCACCCCCCGCCGGACAGGGGCTTCCCAAGGGACCCAGTACTTC,CASTPRRTGASQGTQYF
TRBV19,-,TRBD1,TRBJ1-2,TGTGCCAGTAGTATCCTGACAGGGGGGCGCTACTACTATGGCTACACCTTC,CASSILTGGRYYYGYTF
TRBV5-1,-,-,TRBJ2-3,TGCGCCAGCAGCTTGGAGGGAGGAACAGATACGCAGTATTTT,CASSLEGGTDTQYF
TRBV28,-,TRBD1,TRBJ1-1,TGTGCCAGCAGTTTAGTGACAGGGACAACTTTCTTT,CASSLVTGTTFF
TRBV5-6,-,TRBD1,TRBJ1-2,TGTGCCAGCAGCCCGAAGCCCAGGACAGGGAAATATGGCTACACCTTC,CASSPKPRTGKYGYTF
TRBV5-1,few,-,TRBJ2-7,TGCGCCAGCAGCTTGCTGCGCTCCTACGAGCAGTACTTC,CASSLLRSYEQYF